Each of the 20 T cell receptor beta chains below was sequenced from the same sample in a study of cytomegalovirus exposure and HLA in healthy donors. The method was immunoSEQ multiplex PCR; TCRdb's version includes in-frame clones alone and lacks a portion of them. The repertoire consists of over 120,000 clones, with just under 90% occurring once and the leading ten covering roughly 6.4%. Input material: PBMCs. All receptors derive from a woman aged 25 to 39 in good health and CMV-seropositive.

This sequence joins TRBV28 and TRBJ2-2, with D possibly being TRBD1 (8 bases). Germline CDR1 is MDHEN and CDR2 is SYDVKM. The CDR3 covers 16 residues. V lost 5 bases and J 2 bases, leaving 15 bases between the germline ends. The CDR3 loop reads CASSPYRGGNTGELFF. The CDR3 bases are TGTGCCAGCAGTCCCTACAGGGGGGGCAACACCGGGGAGCTGTTTTTT. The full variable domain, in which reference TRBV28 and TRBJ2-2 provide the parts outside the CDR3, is DVKVTQSSRYLVKRTGEKVFLECVQDMDHENMFWYRQDPGLGLRLIYFSYDVKMKEKGDIPEGYSVSREKKERFSLILESASTNQTSMYLCASSPYRGGNTGELFFGEGSRLTVL.

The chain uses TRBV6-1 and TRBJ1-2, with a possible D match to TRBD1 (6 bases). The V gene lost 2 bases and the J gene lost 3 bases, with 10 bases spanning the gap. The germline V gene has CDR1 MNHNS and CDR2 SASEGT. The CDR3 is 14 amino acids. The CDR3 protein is CASSEFPGDYGYTF. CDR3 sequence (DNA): TGTGCCAGCAGTGAATTTCCAGGGGACTATGGCTACACCTTC.

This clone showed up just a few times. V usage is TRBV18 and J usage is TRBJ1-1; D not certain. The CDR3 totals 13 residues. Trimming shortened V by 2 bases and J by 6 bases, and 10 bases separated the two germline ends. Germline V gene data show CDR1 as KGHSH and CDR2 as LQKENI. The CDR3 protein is CASSPSGRAEAFF. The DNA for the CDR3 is TGTGCCAGCTCACCAAGCGGAAGAGCTGAAGCTTTCTTT.

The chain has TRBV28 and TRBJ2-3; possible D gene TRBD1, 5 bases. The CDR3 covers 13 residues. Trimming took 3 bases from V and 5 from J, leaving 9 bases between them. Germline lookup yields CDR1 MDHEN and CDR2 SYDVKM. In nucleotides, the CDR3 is TGTGCCAGCAGTTTGTTCAGGGAAGATACGCAGTATTTT. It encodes CASSLFREDTQYF.

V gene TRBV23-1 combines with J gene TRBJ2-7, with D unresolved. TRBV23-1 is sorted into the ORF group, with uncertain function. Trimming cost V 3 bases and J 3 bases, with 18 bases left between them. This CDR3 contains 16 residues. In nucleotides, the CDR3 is TGCGCCAGCAGTCACCGCAGACAAGGCCGGATCTACGAGCAGTACTTC. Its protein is CASSHRRQGRIYEQYF.

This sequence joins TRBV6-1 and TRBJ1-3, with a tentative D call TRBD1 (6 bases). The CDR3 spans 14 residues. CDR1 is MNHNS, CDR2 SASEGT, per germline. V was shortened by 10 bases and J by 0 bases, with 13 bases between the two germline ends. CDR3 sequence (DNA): TGTGCCATAAGAGGACAGAACTCTGGAAACACCATATATTTT. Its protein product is CAIRGQNSGNTIYF.

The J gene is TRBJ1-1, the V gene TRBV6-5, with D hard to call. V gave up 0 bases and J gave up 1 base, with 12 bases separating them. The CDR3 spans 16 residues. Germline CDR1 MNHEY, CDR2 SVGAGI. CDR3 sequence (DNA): TGTGCCAGCAGTTACTCCCGACCTAGTGAGAACACTGAAGCTTTCTTT. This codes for CASSYSRPSENTEAFF.

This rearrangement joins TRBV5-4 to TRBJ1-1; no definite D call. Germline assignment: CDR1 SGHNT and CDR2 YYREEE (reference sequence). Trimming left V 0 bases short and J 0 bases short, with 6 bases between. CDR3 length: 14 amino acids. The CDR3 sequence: CASSLARMNTEAFF. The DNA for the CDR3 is TGTGCCAGCAGCTTGGCCAGGATGAACACTGAAGCTTTCTTT.

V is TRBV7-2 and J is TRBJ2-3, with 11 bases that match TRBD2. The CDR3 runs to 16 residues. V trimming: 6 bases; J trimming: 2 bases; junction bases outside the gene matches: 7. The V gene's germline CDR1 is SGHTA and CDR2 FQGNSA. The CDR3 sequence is CASRPRLAGSTDTQYF. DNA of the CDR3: TGTGCCAGCAGACCGAGACTAGCGGGGTCCACAGATACGCAGTATTTT.

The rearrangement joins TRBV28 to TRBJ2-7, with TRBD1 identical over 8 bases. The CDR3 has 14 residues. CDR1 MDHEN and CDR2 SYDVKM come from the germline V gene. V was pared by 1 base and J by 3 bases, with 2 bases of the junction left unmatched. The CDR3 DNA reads TGTGCCAGCAGTTTATCGGACAGGGTCTACGAGCAGTACTTC. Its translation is CASSLSDRVYEQYF.

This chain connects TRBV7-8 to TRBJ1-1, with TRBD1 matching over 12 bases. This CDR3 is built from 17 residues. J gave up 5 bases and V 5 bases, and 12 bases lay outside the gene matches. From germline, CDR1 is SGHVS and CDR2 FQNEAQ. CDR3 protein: CASSPWDRGRVRTEAFF. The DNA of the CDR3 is TGTGCCAGCAGCCCCTGGGACAGGGGGCGCGTAAGAACTGAAGCTTTCTTT. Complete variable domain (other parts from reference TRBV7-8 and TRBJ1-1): GAGVSQSPRYKVAKRGQDVALRCDPISGHVSLFWYQQALGQGPEFLTYFQNEAQLDKSGLPSDRFFAERPEGSVSTLKIQRTQQEDSAVYLCASSPWDRGRVRTEAFFGQGTRLTVV.

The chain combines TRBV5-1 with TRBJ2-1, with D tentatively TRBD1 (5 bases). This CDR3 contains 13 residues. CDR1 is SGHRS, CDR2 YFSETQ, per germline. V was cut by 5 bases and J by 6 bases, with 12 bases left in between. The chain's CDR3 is CASRDRGGNEQFF. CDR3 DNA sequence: TGCGCCAGCAGGGATAGGGGCGGCAATGAGCAGTTCTTC. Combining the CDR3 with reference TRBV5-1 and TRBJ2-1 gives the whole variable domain KAGVTQTPRYLIKTRGQQVTLSCSPISGHRSVSWYQQTPGQGLQFLFEYFSETQRNKGNFPGRFSGRQFSNSRSEMNVSTLELGDSALYLCASRDRGGNEQFFGPGTRLTVL.

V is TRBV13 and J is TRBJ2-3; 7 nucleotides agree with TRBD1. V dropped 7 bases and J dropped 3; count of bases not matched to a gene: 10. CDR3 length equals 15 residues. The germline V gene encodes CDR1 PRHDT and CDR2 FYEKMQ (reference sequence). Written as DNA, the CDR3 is TGTGCCAGCACCCTTGCGAGCAGGGGGACAGATACGCAGTATTTT. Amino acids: CASTLASRGTDTQYF.

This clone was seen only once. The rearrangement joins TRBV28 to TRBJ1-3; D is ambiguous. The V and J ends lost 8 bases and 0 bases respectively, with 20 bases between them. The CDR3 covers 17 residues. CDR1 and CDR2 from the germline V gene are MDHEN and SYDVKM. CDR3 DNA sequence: TGTGCCAGCTATATTGGAGGGAGGCCGATCTCTGGAAACACCATATATTTT. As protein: CASYIGGRPISGNTIYF.

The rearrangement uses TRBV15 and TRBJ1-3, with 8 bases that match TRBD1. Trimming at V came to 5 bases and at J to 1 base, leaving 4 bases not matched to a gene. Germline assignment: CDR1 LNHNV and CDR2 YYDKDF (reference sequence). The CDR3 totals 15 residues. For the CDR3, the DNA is TGTGCCACCAGCTCCGACAGGGGTTCTGGAAACACCATATATTTT. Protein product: CATSSDRGSGNTIYF.

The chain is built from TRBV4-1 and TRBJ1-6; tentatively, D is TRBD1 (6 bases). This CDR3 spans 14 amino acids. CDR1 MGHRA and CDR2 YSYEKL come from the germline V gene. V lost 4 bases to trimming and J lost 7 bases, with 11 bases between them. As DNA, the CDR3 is TGCGCCAGCAGCCGGGGGACATCAAATTCACCCCTCCACTTT. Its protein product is CASSRGTSNSPLHF.

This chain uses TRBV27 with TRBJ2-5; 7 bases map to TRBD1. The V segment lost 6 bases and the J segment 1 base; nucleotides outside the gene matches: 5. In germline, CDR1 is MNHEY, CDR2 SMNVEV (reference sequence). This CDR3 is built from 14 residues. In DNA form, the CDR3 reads TGTGCCAGCAGGGACCGGGACAGCCAAGAGACCCAGTACTTC. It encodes CASRDRDSQETQYF.

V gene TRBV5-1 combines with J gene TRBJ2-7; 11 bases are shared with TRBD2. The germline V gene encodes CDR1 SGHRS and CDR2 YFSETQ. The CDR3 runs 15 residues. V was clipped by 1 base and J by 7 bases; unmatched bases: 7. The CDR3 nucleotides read TGCGCCAGCAGCTTGACTAGCGGGGGCCCTTTTGAGCAGTACTTC. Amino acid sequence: CASSLTSGGPFEQYF.

As DNA, the CDR3 is TGTGCCAGTAGTGCTGCGGGCGGGAGGTCCTACGAGCAGTACTTC. The encoded protein is CASSAAGGRSYEQYF. The chain employs TRBV19 and TRBJ2-7, with 8 bases identical to TRBD2. The CDR3 contains 15 residues. CDR1 and CDR2 (germline): LNHDA, SQIVND (reference sequence). Trimming cost V 5 bases and J 1 base; bases outside gene matches: 7.

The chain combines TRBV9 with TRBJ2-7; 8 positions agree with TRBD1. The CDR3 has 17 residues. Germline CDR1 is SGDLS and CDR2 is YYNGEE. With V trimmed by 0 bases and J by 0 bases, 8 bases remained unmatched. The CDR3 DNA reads TGTGCCAGCAGCGTAGATGTCGGGACAGGCGCCTCCTACGAGCAGTACTTC. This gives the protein CASSVDVGTGASYEQYF.